This T cell receptor beta chain was documented in a study of blood T cell repertoires in COVID-19. Study-level background: Sites across the United States, Italy and Spain contributed samples from acute and convalescent COVID-19.

Germline V gene lookup returns CDR1 SGHVS and CDR2 FQNEAQ. The J segment lost 5 bases and the V segment lost 5 bases, leaving 6 bases of the junction unmatched. This CDR3 has 14 residues. Original processing notes: Reference gene primers were amplified, and this amplification served to estimate nucleated cell counts. Sequenced by immunoSEQ multiplex PCR; TCRdb stores in-frame clones only, minus some. The DNA gave D and trimming, while V, J and clone size come from that table. The data show fewer than 150,000 clones, roughly four fifths seen once. Sequencing input: peripheral blood. The chain links TRBV7-8 to TRBJ1-2; 9 nucleotides align to TRBD1. This clonotype originated in a woman of 80 years or more with acute or convalescent COVID-19. The CDR3: CASSPTGTGYGYTF. CDR3 coding DNA: TGTGCCAGCAGCCCCACGGGGACAGGGTATGGCTACACCTTC. The variable domain in full, completed from reference TRBV7-8 and TRBJ1-2, reads GAGVSQSPRYKVAKRGQDVALRCDPISGHVSLFWYQQALGQGPEFLTYFQNEAQLDKSGLPSDRFFAERPEGSVSTLKIQRTQQEDSAVYLCASSPTGTGYGYTFGSGTRLTVV.